Listed below are T cell receptor beta chains from one sample, sequenced in a study of siplizumab effects on memory and regulatory T cells. Here immunoSEQ multiplex PCR was the method, and the copy in TCRdb shows in-frame clones only, minus some. The sample has tens of thousands of clones; 88% are singletons. Sequencing was done on a sample of Tregs sorted from blood. The origin of the receptors is a human donor in good health. The CDR3 runs from the conserved cysteine through the conserved F or W. A D gene is named only where the DNA matches it firmly. Some rows have no size entry. The others give once, few or many, or a class for an expanded clone.

d_call	v_call	clone_size	j_call	cdr3_nt	cdr3_aa
-	TRBV19	-	TRBJ1-1	TGTGCCAGTAGTATTAAATACTCCGCGCAAGGGTTCACTGAAGCTTTCTTT	CASSIKYSAQGFTEAFF
TRBD2	TRBV7-9	-	TRBJ2-3	TGTGCCAGCAGCTTGACGACTAGCGGAACAGATACGCAGTATTTT	CASSLTTSGTDTQYF
TRBD2	TRBV6-4	-	TRBJ2-1	TGTGCCAGCAGCCGGACTAGCGGGAGTGAGCAGTTCTTC	CASSRTSGSEQFF
-	TRBV6-1	-	TRBJ1-5	TGTGCCAGCAGTGGATCTAGGACAGTCAATAGCAATCAGCCCCAGCATTTT	CASSGSRTVNSNQPQHF
TRBD2	TRBV6-4	once	TRBJ2-1	TGTGCCAGCAGTGACCTGAGCGGGATCTCCTACAATGAGCAGTTCTTC	CASSDLSGISYNEQFF
TRBD2	TRBV5-1	-	TRBJ2-5	TGCGCCAGCAGCCGCGGACTAGCGGGAGGACGGGGAGAGACCCAGTACTTC	CASSRGLAGGRGETQYF
-	TRBV10-3	-	TRBJ2-5	TGTGCCATCAGTGACCCGGCCAGACGGACCCAGTACTTC	CAISDPARRTQYF
TRBD1	TRBV7-9	-	TRBJ2-5	TGTGCCAGCAGCTTACAGGGGACAGGGGGCGAGACCCAGTACTTC	CASSLQGTGGETQYF
-	TRBV5-1	-	TRBJ2-3	TGCGCCAGCAGCTTAGGGCTAGCCGAGAACACAGATACGCAGTATTTT	CASSLGLAENTDTQYF
-	TRBV19	-	TRBJ2-1	TGTGCCAGTAGTAGAATCGGCGTCGCCGTCTACAATGAGCAGTTCTTC	CASSRIGVAVYNEQFF
TRBD2	TRBV11-3	-	TRBJ2-1	TGTGCCAGCAGCTCCCCCCGTGGGAGGGCTGGTGGTGAGCAGTTCTTC	CASSSPRGRAGGEQFF
-	TRBV5-1	-	TRBJ1-1	TGCGCCAGCAGCTTGGTGGCAGACACTGAAGCTTTCTTT	CASSLVADTEAFF
TRBD1	TRBV5-1	-	TRBJ1-1	TGCGCCAGCAGCAGGACAGGTGCCCAGAACACTGAAGCTTTCTTT	CASSRTGAQNTEAFF
-	TRBV30	-	TRBJ2-7	TGTGCCTGGAGTTCGAACCGCAACGAGCAGTACTTC	CAWSSNRNEQYF
-	TRBV29-1	-	TRBJ2-5	TGCAGCGTTGAACAGGGTTGGGAGACCCAGTACTTC	CSVEQGWETQYF
TRBD1	TRBV18	-	TRBJ1-1	TGTGCCAGCTCACTTTTTCAGGGGGCGCGAAAGACTGAAGCTTTCTTT	CASSLFQGARKTEAFF
-	TRBV6-5	-	TRBJ2-3	TGTGCCAGCCGACGTGTCGGGAGCACAGATACGCAGTATTTT	CASRRVGSTDTQYF
-	TRBV5-4	-	TRBJ2-7	TGTGCCAGCAGCTACGGAGGCCGGGGGACCTACGAGCAGTACTTC	CASSYGGRGTYEQYF
-	TRBV2	-	TRBJ2-1	TGTGCCAGCAGGGCCTTTCGGGAGCAGTTCTTC	CASRAFREQFF